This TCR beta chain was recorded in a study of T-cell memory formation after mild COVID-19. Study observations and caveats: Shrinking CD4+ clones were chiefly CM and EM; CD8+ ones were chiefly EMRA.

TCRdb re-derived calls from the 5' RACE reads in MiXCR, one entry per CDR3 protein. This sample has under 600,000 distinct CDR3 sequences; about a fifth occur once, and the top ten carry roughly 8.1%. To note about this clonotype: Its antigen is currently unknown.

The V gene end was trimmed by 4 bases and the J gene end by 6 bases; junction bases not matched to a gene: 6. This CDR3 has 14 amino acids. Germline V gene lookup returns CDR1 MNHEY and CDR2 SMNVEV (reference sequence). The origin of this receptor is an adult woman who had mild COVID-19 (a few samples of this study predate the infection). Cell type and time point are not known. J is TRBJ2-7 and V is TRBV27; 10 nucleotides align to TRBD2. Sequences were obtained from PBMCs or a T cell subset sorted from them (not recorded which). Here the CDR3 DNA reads TGTGCCAGCAGTTACTCTAGCGGGAGCGGCGAGCAGTACTTC. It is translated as CASSYSSGSGEQYF.